These 29 T cell receptor beta chains came from one sample sequenced in a study of spatial heterogeneity in lung cancer. As for time point: sample taken at primary tumor resection. TCRdb reanalysed the 5' RACE reads using MiXCR and keeps one entry per CDR3 protein. The repertoire includes roughly 2,800 distinct CDR3 sequences, approximately 7.5% of them detected once, and about a fifth sits in the top ten. The specimen was normal lung tissue next to the tumor, collected at surgery. The receptors were gathered from a male donor with early-stage non-small cell lung cancer.

This clonotype is medium-sized (0.01 to 0.1%) within its sample. V is TRBV29-1 and J is TRBJ1-4; D uncertain. CDR3 size: 13 residues. The ends were cut back, 5 bases at V and 4 bases at J, with 11 bases in the middle. Germline CDR1 reads SQVTM; CDR2 reads ANQGSEA. The CDR3 protein is CSVSWQINEKLFF. The DNA for the CDR3 is TGCAGCGTTTCTTGGCAGATTAATGAAAAACTGTTTTTT.

By share of the sample, this clonotype is medium-sized (0.01 to 0.1%). The rearrangement uses TRBV7-9 and TRBJ1-1; D gene ambiguous. The CDR3 totals 15 residues. CDR1 SEHNR and CDR2 FQNEAQ come from the germline V gene (reference sequence). Trimming pared 4 bases from V and 0 bases from J, leaving 12 bases between. CDR3 residues: CASSSKGGMNTEAFF. In DNA, the CDR3 is TGTGCCAGCAGCTCCAAGGGCGGAATGAACACTGAAGCTTTCTTT.

This clonotype is categorized as medium-sized. The chain employs TRBV2 and TRBJ2-4; D could derive from TRBD1 or TRBD2 (5 bases each). The CDR3 has 14 residues. Germline V gene sequence: CDR1 SNHLY, CDR2 FYNNEI. The V end was cut by 7 bases, the J end by 6 bases, with 16 bases between. The CDR3 reads CASTTGPRGNIQYF. CDR3 DNA sequence: TGTGCCAGCACCACCGGTCCGAGGGGAAACATTCAGTACTTC.

By sample share, this clonotype is medium-sized (0.01 to 0.1%). The chain carries TRBV7-9 and TRBJ2-7; possible D gene TRBD1, 6 bases. Trimming removed 5 bases at V and 5 bases at J, with 16 bases between. The CDR3 contains 14 residues. Per germline, CDR1 SEHNR and CDR2 FQNEAQ (reference sequence). CDR3 DNA: TGTGCCAGCAGCGCAGCCAGGGGTTTTGACGAGCAGTACTTC. This translates into CASSAARGFDEQYF.

This clonotype was recorded at least ten times. The chain employs TRBV24-1 and TRBJ1-2, with D uncertain. Germline values: CDR1 KGHDR, CDR2 SFDVKD. This CDR3 has 14 amino acids. The V and J ends lost 0 bases and 0 bases respectively, with 4 bases between them. The CDR3 DNA reads as TGTGCCACCAGTGATTTGCGGTCTAACTATGGCTACACCTTC. This gives the protein CATSDLRSNYGYTF.

By its share, this clonotype is medium-sized (0.01 to 0.1%). The rearrangement links TRBV6-1 to TRBJ1-5; D is possibly TRBD1 (5 bases). There are 19 residues in the CDR3. Trimming removed 4 bases at V and 1 base at J, with 23 bases between. Germline CDR1 reads MNHNS; CDR2 reads SASEGT. In DNA form, the CDR3 reads TGTGCCAGCAGTGGGTTGGCCAGGGTTTTGGTATCCAGCAATCAGCCCCAGCATTTT. Its protein is CASSGLARVLVSSNQPQHF.

By proportion, this clonotype is medium-sized. J is TRBJ1-6 and V is TRBV4-1; D may be TRBD1 (5 bases). Trimming removed 4 bases at V and 9 bases at J, with 10 bases between. CDR1 and CDR2 from the germline V gene are MGHRA and YSYEKL. CDR3 length: 13 residues. CDR3 DNA: TGCGCCAGCAGCCCCAGGGTTTCTTCACCCCTCCACTTT. This translates into CASSPRVSSPLHF.

By proportion, this clonotype is medium-sized. The gene calls are TRBV6-2 or TRBV6-3 and TRBJ2-1, with D perhaps matching TRBD1 or TRBD2 (5 bases each). Per the germline V gene, CDR1 is MNHEY and CDR2 is SVGEGT. CDR3 length: 15 residues. V was shortened by 5 bases and J by 8 bases, with 19 bases between the two germline ends. The chain's CDR3 is CASSPRWTGAYEQFF. The DNA of the CDR3 is TGTGCCAGCAGTCCCCGTTGGACCGGGGCCTATGAGCAGTTCTTC.

CDR3 protein: CASSPLTRDTDTQYF. CDR3 nucleotide sequence: TGCGCCAGCAGCCCCCTGACTCGAGACACAGATACGCAGTATTTT. The chain recombines TRBV5-1 with TRBJ2-3, with D hard to call. V lost 4 bases and J lost 2, with 14 bases in between. Germline CDR1 reads SGHRS; CDR2 reads YFSETQ. The CDR3 extends over 15 amino acids.

This clonotype is medium-sized (0.01 to 0.1%) within its sample. This chain links TRBV7-2 with TRBJ1-2, with TRBD1 as a possible D gene (5 bases). From germline, CDR1 is SGHTA and CDR2 FQGNSA. CDR3 length: 14 residues. V lost 1 base and J 3 bases, leaving 9 bases between the germline ends. This CDR3 is CASSLVRGDYGYTF. The CDR3 coding sequence is TGTGCCAGCAGCTTAGTGCGGGGGGACTATGGCTACACCTTC.

This clonotype is medium-sized within its sample. The chain uses TRBV24-1 and TRBJ1-1, with a possible D match to TRBD1 (6 bases). With 2 bases removed from V and 1 base from J, the gap between germline ends came to 10 bases. The CDR3 has 15 amino acids. CDR1 KGHDR and CDR2 SFDVKD come from the germline V gene. CDR3 region: CATSDSRTENTEAFF. CDR3 nucleotides: TGTGCCACCAGTGATTCTCGGACAGAGAACACTGAAGCTTTCTTT.

This clonotype is termed hyperexpanded (1% or more). The chain combines TRBV4-3 with TRBJ1-6, with D unclear. Germline V gene lookup returns CDR1 LGHNA and CDR2 YSLEER. This CDR3 has 15 residues. Trimming pared 1 base from V and 10 bases from J, leaving 14 bases between. In DNA form, the CDR3 reads TGCGCCAGCAGCCAAGTAGGTGACATGGGGTCACCCCTCCACTTT. Translating gives CASSQVGDMGSPLHF.

In this sample, this clonotype turned up once. The rearrangement joins TRBV7-8 to TRBJ1-5; weak D call: TRBD1 (5 bases). The V and J ends lost 2 bases and 4 bases respectively, with 9 bases between them. Germline V lookup: CDR1 SGHVS, CDR2 FQNEAQ. The CDR3 has 14 residues. For the CDR3, the DNA is TGTGCCAGCAGCTTAAATAGGGGAAATCAGCCCCAGCATTTT. Its protein product is CASSLNRGNQPQHF.

This clonotype is medium-sized (0.01 to 0.1%) by share. The genes are TRBV7-2 and TRBJ2-7; perhaps TRBD1 as D (5 bases). V was shortened by 5 bases and J by 6 bases, with 8 bases between the two germline ends. CDR1 SGHTA and CDR2 FQGNSA come from the germline V gene. The CDR3 consists of 11 residues. CDR3 residues: CASSLRGEQYF. CDR3 in DNA: TGTGCCAGCAGCCTTAGGGGCGAGCAGTACTTC.

Sample share makes this clonotype medium-sized. The chain is built from TRBV11-2 and TRBJ2-5, with D tentatively TRBD2 (6 bases). The germline gives CDR1 SGHAT, CDR2 FQNNGV. Trimming took 5 bases from V and 4 from J, leaving 20 bases between them. CDR3 length: 16 amino acids. For the CDR3, the DNA is TGTGCCAGCAGCATGGGTACAGAGCGGGTCTTAGAGACCCAGTACTTC. Translating gives CASSMGTERVLETQYF.

This clonotype is judged medium-sized (0.01 to 0.1%). V is TRBV20-1 and J is TRBJ2-7, with 13 positions matching TRBD2. V shed 5 bases and J 7 bases; nucleotides not matched to a gene: 8. Germline values: CDR1 DFQATT, CDR2 SNEGSKA (reference sequence). CDR3 length: 14 residues. The CDR3 coding sequence is TGCAGTGCTGGACTAGCGGGAGTTGTGGGGGAGCAGTACTTC. Protein product: CSAGLAGVVGEQYF.

By share, this clonotype counts as medium-sized (0.01 to 0.1%). The chain has TRBV7-9 and TRBJ2-1, with 9 bases identical to TRBD1. The CDR3 runs 16 residues. V was clipped by 5 bases and J by 3 bases; unmatched bases: 8. Germline CDR1 SEHNR, CDR2 FQNEAQ (reference sequence). The CDR3 spells CASSPGTGRRYNEQFF. CDR3 DNA: TGTGCCAGCAGCCCCGGGACAGGGAGGCGCTACAATGAGCAGTTCTTC. The full variable domain, rest sourced from reference TRBV7-9 and TRBJ2-1, is DTGVSQNPRHKITKRGQNVTFRCDPISEHNRLYWYRQTLGQGPEFLTYFQNEAQLEKSRLLSDRFSAERPKGSFSTLEIQRTEQGDSAMYLCASSPGTGRRYNEQFFGPGTRLTVL.

Within the sample, this clonotype is large. The chain employs TRBV6-1 and TRBJ1-1; no clear D. Trimming pared 5 bases from V and 8 bases from J, leaving 21 bases between. CDR3 size: 15 residues. Germline CDR1 MNHNS, CDR2 SASEGT. This CDR3 is CASSPTTRTRAEAFF. CDR3 DNA: TGTGCCAGCAGTCCCACCACACGGACGAGGGCAGAAGCTTTCTTT.

This clonotype is deemed medium-sized. The V and J genes are TRBV9 and TRBJ2-3; TRBD2 matches 8 bases. V lost 4 bases to trimming and J lost 1 base; unmatched junction nucleotides: 8. CDR1 is SGDLS and CDR2 is YYNGEE in the germline V gene. The CDR3 runs 16 residues. In DNA form, the CDR3 reads TGTGCCAGCAGCCTCTTAGCGGGGTCCGGCACAGATACGCAGTATTTT. It is translated as CASSLLAGSGTDTQYF. The whole variable domain, filled in from reference TRBV9 and TRBJ2-3, reads DSGVTQTPKHLITATGQRVTLRCSPRSGDLSVYWYQQSLDQGLQFLIQYYNGEERAKGNILERFSAQQFPDLHSELNLSSLELGDSALYFCASSLLAGSGTDTQYFGPGTRLTVL.

By sample fraction, this clonotype is medium-sized. For the CDR3, the DNA is TGTGCCAGCAGCTTAGCAACCCAGAACAATGAGCAGTTCTTC. It encodes CASSLATQNNEQFF. The chain employs TRBV7-2 and TRBJ2-1; D call uncertain. CDR3 length equals 14 residues. CDR1 and CDR2 (germline): SGHTA, FQGNSA. V was shortened by 0 bases and J by 5 bases, with 8 bases between the two germline ends.

Within the sample, this clonotype is medium-sized. This chain joins TRBV28 and TRBJ2-7; TRBD2 might be the D (6 bases). The germline CDR1 and CDR2 sequences are MDHEN and SYDVKM. The ends were cut back, 2 bases at V and 0 bases at J, with 11 bases in the middle. CDR3 length: 15 amino acids. The CDR3: CASSLDGSRSYEQYF. Here the CDR3 DNA reads TGTGCCAGCAGTTTAGACGGGAGCCGCTCCTACGAGCAGTACTTC.

This clonotype is labeled medium-sized. This chain joins TRBV19 and TRBJ2-7, with 8 bases that match TRBD1. Germline CDR1 LNHDA, CDR2 SQIVND (reference sequence). The CDR3 length is 13 residues. The junction had 3 bases not matched to a gene; V was cut back by 3 bases and J by 5 bases. CDR3 nucleotides: TGTGCCAGTAGTATCAGGGGGCAGGACGAGCAGTACTTC. Encoded protein: CASSIRGQDEQYF. The full variable domain, completed using reference TRBV19 and TRBJ2-7, is DGGITQSPKYLFRKEGQNVTLSCEQNLNHDAMYWYRQDPGQGLRLIYYSQIVNDFQKGDIAEGYSVSREKKESFPLTVTSAQKNPTAFYLCASSIRGQDEQYFGPGTRLTVT.

This clonotype is medium-sized in the sample. The rearrangement links TRBV11-2 to TRBJ2-7; D possibly corresponds to TRBD1 (6 bases). The CDR3 consists of 14 residues. The ends were cut back, 7 bases at V and 1 base at J, with 14 bases in the middle. Germline V lookup: CDR1 SGHAT, CDR2 FQNNGV. CDR3 DNA sequence: TGTGCCAGCACTCCGGGCCAGGGGTCCTACGAGCAGTACTTC. It specifies CASTPGQGSYEQYF.

This clonotype qualifies as medium-sized. The chain is built from TRBV4-3 and TRBJ1-2; the match to TRBD1 covers 7 bases. The V and J ends lost 0 bases and 4 bases, in that order; junction bases with no gene match: 8. The germline V gene encodes CDR1 LGHNA and CDR2 YSLEER. The CDR3 consists of 16 residues. The CDR3 DNA reads as TGCGCCAGCAGCCAAGAATCGGGGTCAGGGGGCTATGGCTACACCTTC. This sequence encodes CASSQESGSGGYGYTF.

Worth noting for this clonotype: Germline is not matched at one junction end, which may reflect a read error. The chain carries TRBV24-1 and TRBJ2-5; D is possibly TRBD2 (5 bases). The end of the DNA is better explained by TRBJ2-1, so the J call may be wrong. This CDR3 has 13 amino acids. Germline CDR1 is KGHDR and CDR2 is SFDVKD. The CDR3 reads CAISAGGPRTQFF. The CDR3 nucleotides are TGTGCCATCAGTGCGGGCGGCCCGCGAACCCAGTTCTTC.

This clonotype was counted many times. The chain recombines TRBV5-1 with TRBJ2-3, with no clear D. The germline V and J ends were trimmed by 4 bases and 6 bases, with 15 bases remaining between them. This CDR3 region has 14 residues. Germline V gives CDR1 SGHRS, CDR2 YFSETQ. The CDR3: CASSAPRSWDTQYF. CDR3 coding DNA: TGCGCCAGCAGCGCCCCCCGAAGCTGGGATACGCAGTATTTT.

This clonotype was counted only a few times. This sequence joins TRBV6-6 and TRBJ2-3; 7 nucleotides align to TRBD1. Germline loops: CDR1 MNHNY, CDR2 SVGAGI (reference sequence). J was trimmed by 6 bases and V by 6 bases; bases with no gene match: 3. The CDR3 extends over 12 amino acids. The CDR3 region has the DNA TGTGCCAGCAGACAGGGGACCGATACGCAGTATTTT. Encoded protein: CASRQGTDTQYF.

This chain uses TRBV2 with TRBJ1-1; D ambiguous. The germline V gene has CDR1 SNHLY and CDR2 FYNNEI. With 6 bases removed from V and 0 bases from J, the gap between germline ends came to 8 bases. The CDR3 contains 13 residues. The DNA of the CDR3 is TGTGCCAGCAGGATTTACCTGAACACTGAAGCTTTCTTT. Translation gives CASRIYLNTEAFF. The full variable domain, completed using reference TRBV2 and TRBJ1-1, is EPEVTQTPSHQVTQMGQEVILRCVPISNHLYFYWYRQILGQKVEFLVSFYNNEISEKSEIFDDQFSVERPDGSNFTLKIRSTKLEDSAMYFCASRIYLNTEAFFGQGTRLTVV.

DNA for the CDR3: TGTGCCAGTCGAACGGGGTTCGCTAACTATGGCTACACCTTC. Its translation: CASRTGFANYGYTF. V is TRBV19 and J is TRBJ1-2; D unclear. V gave up 8 bases and J gave up 0 bases, with 13 bases separating them. Germline CDR1 is LNHDA and CDR2 is SQIVND (reference sequence). This CDR3 is 14 amino acids long.